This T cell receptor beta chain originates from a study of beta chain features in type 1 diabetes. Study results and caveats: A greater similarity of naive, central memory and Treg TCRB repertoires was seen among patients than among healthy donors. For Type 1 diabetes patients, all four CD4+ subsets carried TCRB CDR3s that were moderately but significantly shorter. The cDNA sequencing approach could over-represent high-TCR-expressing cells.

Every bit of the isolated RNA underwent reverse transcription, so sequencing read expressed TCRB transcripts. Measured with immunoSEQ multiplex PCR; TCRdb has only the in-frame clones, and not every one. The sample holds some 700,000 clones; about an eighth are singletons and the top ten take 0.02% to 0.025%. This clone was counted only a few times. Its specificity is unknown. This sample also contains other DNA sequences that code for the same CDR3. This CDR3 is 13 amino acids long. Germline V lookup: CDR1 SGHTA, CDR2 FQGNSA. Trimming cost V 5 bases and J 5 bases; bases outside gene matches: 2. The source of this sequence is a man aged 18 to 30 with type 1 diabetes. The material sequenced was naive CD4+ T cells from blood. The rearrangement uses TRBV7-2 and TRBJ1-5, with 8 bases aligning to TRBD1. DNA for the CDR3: TGTGCCAGCAGCCCACAGGGGGATCAGCCCCAGCATTTT. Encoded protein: CASSPQGDQPQHF.